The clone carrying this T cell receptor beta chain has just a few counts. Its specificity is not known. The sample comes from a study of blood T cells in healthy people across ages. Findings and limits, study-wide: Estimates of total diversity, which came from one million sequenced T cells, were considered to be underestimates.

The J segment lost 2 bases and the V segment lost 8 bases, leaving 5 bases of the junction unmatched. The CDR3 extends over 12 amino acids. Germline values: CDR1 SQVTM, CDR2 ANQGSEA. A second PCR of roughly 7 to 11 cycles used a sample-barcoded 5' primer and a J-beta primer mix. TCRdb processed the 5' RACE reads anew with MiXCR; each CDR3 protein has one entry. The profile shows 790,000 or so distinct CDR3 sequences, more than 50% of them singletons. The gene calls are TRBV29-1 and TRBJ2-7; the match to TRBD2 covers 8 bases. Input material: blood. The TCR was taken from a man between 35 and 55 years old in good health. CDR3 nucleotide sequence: TGCAGCCCAAAGACTAGCGCCTACGAGCAGTACTTC. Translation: CSPKTSAYEQYF.